Reported below is one T cell receptor beta chain. Its antigen is undetermined. The sample is drawn from a study of T cells after yellow fever vaccination. Study-level information: SMART-Seq v4 Ultra Low Input prepared libraries from low-cell fractions. General study points: Once the booster was given, most primary-vaccination clones reappeared, at about 95% for CD4 and over 75% for CD8.

Germline V lookup: CDR1 SGHTA, CDR2 FQGNSA. The CDR3 is 15 amino acids. Trimming left V 4 bases short and J 3 bases short, with 12 bases between. A 5'RACE template-switching step, the method used to make TCR cDNA, added a universal primer site and UMIs. MiXCR, run by TCRdb on the 5' RACE reads, gives a single entry per CDR3 protein. The sample lists 400,000 to 650,000 distinct CDR3 sequences, just over 20% occurring once. The receptor comes from a man between 18 and 29 years old who received the YFV17D yellow fever vaccine. The rearrangement joins TRBV7-2 to TRBJ1-4, with D possibly being TRBD1 (6 bases). The source material was PBMCs, sampled roughly 20 days after the first yellow fever vaccination. The CDR3 protein is CASSWGPGANEKLFF. CDR3 sequence (DNA): TGTGCCAGCAGCTGGGGGCCCGGAGCTAATGAAAAACTGTTTTTT. The whole variable domain, filled in from reference TRBV7-2 and TRBJ1-4, reads GAGVSQSPSNKVTEKGKDVELRCDPISGHTALYWYRQSLGQGLEFLIYFQGNSAPDKSGLPSDRFSAERTGGSVSTLTIQRTQQEDSAVYLCASSWGPGANEKLFFGSGTQLSVL.